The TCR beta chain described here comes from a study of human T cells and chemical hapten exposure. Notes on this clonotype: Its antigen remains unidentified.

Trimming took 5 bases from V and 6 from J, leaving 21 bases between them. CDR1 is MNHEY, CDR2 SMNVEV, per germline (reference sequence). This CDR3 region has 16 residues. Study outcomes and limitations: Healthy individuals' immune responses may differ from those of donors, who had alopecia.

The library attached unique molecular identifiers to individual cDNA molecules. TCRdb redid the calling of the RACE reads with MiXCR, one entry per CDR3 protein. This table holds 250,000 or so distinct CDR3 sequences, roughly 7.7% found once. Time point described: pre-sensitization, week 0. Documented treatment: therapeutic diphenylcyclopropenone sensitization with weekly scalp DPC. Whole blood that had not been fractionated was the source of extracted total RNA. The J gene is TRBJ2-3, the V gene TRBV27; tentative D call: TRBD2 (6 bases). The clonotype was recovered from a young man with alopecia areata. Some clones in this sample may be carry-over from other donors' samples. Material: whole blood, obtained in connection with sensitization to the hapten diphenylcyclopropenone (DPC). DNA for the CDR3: TGTGCCAGCAGTCATCCCTCCGGGACTGGGGGGGATACGCAGTATTTT. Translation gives CASSHPSGTGGDTQYF.